This entry concerns a single T cell receptor beta chain. Its antigen is undetermined. The entry originates in a study of cytomegalovirus exposure and HLA in healthy donors. The CDR3 has 16 residues. Per the germline V gene, CDR1 is SQVTM and CDR2 is ANQGSEA. Losses at the gene ends were 4 bases for V and 2 bases for J; bases not matched to a gene: 13. Only in-frame clones appear in the TCRdb table, and some are missing; sequencing was by immunoSEQ multiplex PCR. This repertoire shows fewer than 70,000 clones, roughly 94% found once; its top ten account for 5.8%. Study-wide findings and caveats: Diagnosis of cytomegalovirus status made by the classifier reportedly showed high specificity and sensitivity. Cytomegalovirus association was assigned to over 150 TCR beta chains. Generally TCR sequences proved uncommon, though certain public TCRs appeared in numerous donors.

V is TRBV29-1 and J is TRBJ2-5; TRBD2 matches 7 bases. The sample taken for sequencing was PBMCs. The clonotype was recovered from a woman aged 18 to 35 in good health and CMV-seropositive. This chain's CDR3 is CSVASFRLAEQETQYF. Written as DNA, the CDR3 is TGCAGCGTTGCGAGTTTCCGGCTAGCGGAGCAAGAGACCCAGTACTTC.